This T cell receptor (beta chain) was identified in a study of T cell responses to AZD1222 COVID-19 vaccine (dated by TCRdb to about 2021). For the wider study: AZD1222 recipients with second doses at about 4 weeks or about 12 weeks were pooled, because spike-specific TCR depth and breadth did not differ between schedules. A total of more than 230 trial participants underwent TCR sequencing, of whom around 210 had received two doses of AZD1222 and roughly 26 had received two doses of the MenACWY control vaccine. Trial participants were enrolled into age subgroups of 18-55, 56-69 and 70-plus years, which contained roughly 150, 30 and 60 TCR-sequenced participants, respectively. The research as a whole found: Most participants were white British and females outnumbered males, and the authors suggested that clonal diversity may have been underestimated. After two AZD1222 doses, both the breadth and the depth of spike-specific TCRs were significantly higher than at day 0 and than in MenACWY recipients. In the small 56-69-year group, the increase in depth fell short of significance, most likely because of low power. The vaccine-associated CD4 TCRs covered the entire spike protein, and the dominant responses fell in regions 160-218 and 743-854. No day 14 peak-response samples were available, so repertoires were characterized only after the peak T cell response. Epitopes outside the regions mutated in the B.1.351 and B.1.1.7 variants were reportedly recognized by nearly half of the unique spike-specific TCRs. Conclusions about previously exposed vaccinees were limited because only six AZD1222 recipients were SARS-CoV-2 seropositive at baseline.

On this clone itself: This clone's antigen is unknown. Base qualities are not at hand, and no much larger clone is one base apart.

The time point label for this specimen denotes: baseline before first vaccination. Samples from vaccinated people were obtained from the UK trials COV001 and COV002, which included a single-blind randomized controlled phase 2/3 trial of AZD1222 (ChAdOx1 nCoV-19) in healthy adults. Trial participant PBMC samples were collected at day 0 and day 28 after the second dose for TCRbeta chain sequencing. The CDR3 covers 13 residues, taking in both the cysteine and the phenylalanine. Only the CDR3 portion is preserved as DNA: 39 bases, with reading frame beginning at the first base. The germline V gene provides CDR1 MRHNA and CDR2 SNTAGT. V drops 2 bases and J drops 0 bases, leaving 4 bases in between. The CDR3 regions of human TCRbeta chains were analyzed by immunosequencing. From the authors' description of their analysis: Repertoire TCRs were checked for matches against a reference library of SARS-CoV-2-specific TCRs that had been generated using the MIRA antigen-specificity platform. Breadth was defined as the fraction of unique TCRs that were SARS-CoV-2-associated. Depth was defined as the fraction of total T cells that were SARS-CoV-2-associated. Using the MIRA data, each spike-specific TCR was assigned both to the spike region to which the TCR was reactive and to a CD4 or CD8 class. Log10-transformed breadth and depth values were compared by one-way ANOVA with Sidak's multiple comparisons tests. TCRdb limited this immuneACCESS table to in-frame rearrangements with V and J called. A share of clones is missing; checked studies link under half to unresolved V genes, and the rest is unexplained. V, J and clone size are those of that table, while D and trimming were read from the DNA. Here the sample has about 190,000 clones; approximately 92% occur a single time. The ten most abundant clones make up approximately 1.4% of the sample.

This clonotype was obtained from an adult in good health. This specimen consisted of peripheral blood, obtained on day 0 of AZD1222 vaccination. The chain employs TRBV6-4 and TRBJ1-1; no confident D gene assignment can be made. The CDR3 in this case is CASSDQLNTEAFF. The nucleotides read TGTGCCAGCAGTGACCAATTGAACACTGAAGCTTTCTTT.